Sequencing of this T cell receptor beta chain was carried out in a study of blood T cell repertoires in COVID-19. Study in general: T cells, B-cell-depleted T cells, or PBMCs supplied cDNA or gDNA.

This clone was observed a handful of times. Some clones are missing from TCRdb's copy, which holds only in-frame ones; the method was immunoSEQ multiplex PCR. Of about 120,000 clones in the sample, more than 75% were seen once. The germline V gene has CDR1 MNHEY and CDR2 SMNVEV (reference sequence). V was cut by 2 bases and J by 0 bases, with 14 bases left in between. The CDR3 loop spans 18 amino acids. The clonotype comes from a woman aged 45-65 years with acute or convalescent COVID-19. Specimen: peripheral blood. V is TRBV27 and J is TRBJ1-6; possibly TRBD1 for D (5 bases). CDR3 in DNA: TGTGCCAGCAGTTTAAATTACGGGGGGAGCTCCTATAATTCACCCCTCCACTTT. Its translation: CASSLNYGGSSYNSPLHF.